The rows below give T cell receptor beta chains drawn from one sample of a study of T-cell reconstitution after alpha-beta-depleted transplantation in children. Using its own MiXCR run on the PCR reads, TCRdb lists one record per CDR3 protein. The table has 400,000 to 450,000 distinct CDR3 sequences, 43% seen once. The sample consisted of PBMCs, taken before TCRalphabeta/CD19-depleted stem cell transplant. The receptors here all came from a girl aged 2-9 years with aplastic anemia, due to receive a stem cell transplant. Each CDR3 is given with its conserved first and last residue. The order of the fields is clone size, D gene, V gene, J gene, CDR3 DNA, CDR3 protein. A D gene is named only where the DNA matches it firmly. Rows give clone size only sometimes, using once, few, many, or a class for an expanded clone.

>-|TRBD2|TRBV9|TRBJ2-7
TGTGCCAGCAGCGTCTCGGGGCTAGCGGGAGTCAACGAGCAGTACTTC
CASSVSGLAGVNEQYF
>-|-|TRBV12-3/TRBV12-4|TRBJ2-6
TGTGCCAGCAGCAGCCCCCGGGGAGAATCTGGGGCCAACGTCCTGACTTTC
CASSSPRGESGANVLTF
>-|-|TRBV12-3/TRBV12-4|TRBJ1-2
TGTGCCAGCAGCACCCAGGCCCACTATGGCGACACCTTC
CASSTQAHYGDTF
>-|TRBD1|TRBV20-1|TRBJ1-5
TGCAGTGCTCCGGACAGGGCTAGCAATCAGCCCCAGCATTTT
CSAPDRASNQPQHF
>many|TRBD2|TRBV20-1|TRBJ2-3
TGCAGTGCCCTGAGGGCTGGGACTAGCGGATTCACAGATACGCAGTATTTT
CSALRAGTSGFTDTQYF
>-|-|TRBV9|TRBJ2-7
TGTGCCAGCAGCCCAGTGGGGACGGCCTCCTACGAGCAGTACTTC
CASSPVGTASYEQYF
>few|TRBD1|TRBV20-1|TRBJ1-1
TGCAGTGCTATCTATGGGGCACAGGGGGCTTGGACTGAAGCTTTCTTT
CSAIYGAQGAWTEAFF
>-|-|TRBV29-1|TRBJ1-4
TGCAGCGTTGTGGGGGTTGCAACTAATGAAAAACTGTTTTTT
CSVVGVATNEKLFF
>-|-|TRBV15|TRBJ2-4
TGTGCCACCAGCAGACGGGACACGGGAGGAATCGGCATTCAGTACTTC
CATSRRDTGGIGIQYF
>-|-|TRBV20-1|TRBJ2-7
TGCAGTGCTTCGCACCGGGAGCCCTACGAGCAGTACTTC
CSASHREPYEQYF
>-|TRBD2|TRBV10-3|TRBJ2-2
TGTGCCATCAATCCCGGGGGGGACACCGGGGAGCTGTTTTTT
CAINPGGDTGELFF
>-|TRBD2|TRBV28|TRBJ2-3
TGTGCCAGCAGTGAACCTAGCGGGTTGGGCACAGATACGCAGTATTTT
CASSEPSGLGTDTQYF
>-|-|TRBV7-6|TRBJ2-3
TGTGCCAGCAGCTTGTCCCCCAAGGGGGGCCCAGATACGCAGTATTTT
CASSLSPKGGPDTQYF
>-|-|TRBV29-1|TRBJ2-2
TGCAGCGCCGTGGACGGGTTGAACACCGGGGAGCTGTTTTTT
CSAVDGLNTGELFF